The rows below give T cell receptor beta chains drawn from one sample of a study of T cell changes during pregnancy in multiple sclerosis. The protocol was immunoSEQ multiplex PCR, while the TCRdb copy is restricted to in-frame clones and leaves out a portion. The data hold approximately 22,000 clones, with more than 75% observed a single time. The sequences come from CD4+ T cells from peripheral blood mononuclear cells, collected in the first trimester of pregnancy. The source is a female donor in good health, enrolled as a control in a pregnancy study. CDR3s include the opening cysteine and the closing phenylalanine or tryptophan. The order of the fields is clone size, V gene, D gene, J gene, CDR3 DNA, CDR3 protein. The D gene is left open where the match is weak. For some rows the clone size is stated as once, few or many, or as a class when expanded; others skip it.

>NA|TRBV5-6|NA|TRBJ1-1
TGTGCCAGCAGTAAACAGGGTAGGAGGACTGAAGCTTTCTTT
CASSKQGRRTEAFF
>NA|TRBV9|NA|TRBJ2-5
TGTGCCAGCAGTTGGGCGCAGGGGGAGACCCAGTACTTC
CASSWAQGETQYF
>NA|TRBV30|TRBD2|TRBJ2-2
TGTGCCTGGAGTGTATACCCAGCGGGAGATATGGGACAACCCGGGGAGCTGTTTTTT
CAWSVYPAGDMGQPGELFF
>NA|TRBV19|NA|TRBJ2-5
TGTGCCAGTAGTATAGGGGAGCGGGAGACCCAGTACTTC
CASSIGERETQYF
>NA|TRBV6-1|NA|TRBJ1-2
TGTGCCAGCAGTCCGGTCGGCTATGGCTACACCTTC
CASSPVGYGYTF
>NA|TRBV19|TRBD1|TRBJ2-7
TGTGCCAGTAGTATGCTGAGGGGGCCCTACCCCCACGAGCAGTACTTC
CASSMLRGPYPHEQYF
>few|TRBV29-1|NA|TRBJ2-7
TGCAGCGTTTACAAAGGCGGCGAGCAGTACTTC
CSVYKGGEQYF
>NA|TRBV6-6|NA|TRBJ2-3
TGTGCCAGCAGTTACGGCGGCCTCGGCACAGATACGCAGTATTTT
CASSYGGLGTDTQYF
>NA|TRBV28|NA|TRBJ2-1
TGTGCCAGCAGTTTACTGTCTGAGGAGCAGTTCTTC
CASSLLSEEQFF
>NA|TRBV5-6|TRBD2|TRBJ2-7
TGTGCCAGCAGCGCTAGCGGGAGTTTTGTAGACGAGCAGTACTTC
CASSASGSFVDEQYF
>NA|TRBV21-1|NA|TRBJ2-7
TGTGCCAGCAGCACCCTCCGGGACTCCAAAGTCCTAGCGGGGCTATCCTACGAGCAGTACTTC
CASSTLRDSKVLAGLSYEQYF
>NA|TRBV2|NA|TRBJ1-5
TGTGCCAGCAGACGTGGGGGGGGAGGGAACCAGCCCCAGCATTTT
CASRRGGGGNQPQHF
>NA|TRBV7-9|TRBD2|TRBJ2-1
TGTGCCAGCAGCACCCAGATTATAGCGGGAGATGAGCAGTTCTTC
CASSTQIIAGDEQFF
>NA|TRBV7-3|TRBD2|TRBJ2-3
TGTGCCAGCAGCCCGACCCGAAGCGGGGGTGCAGATACGCAGTATTTT
CASSPTRSGGADTQYF
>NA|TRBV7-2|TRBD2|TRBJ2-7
TGTGCCAGCAGCTTAAGCGGGAGCTCCTACGAGCAGTACTTC
CASSLSGSSYEQYF
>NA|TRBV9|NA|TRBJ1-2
TGTGCCAGCAGCGTAGACTCTGGGAGAGGCTACACCTTC
CASSVDSGRGYTF
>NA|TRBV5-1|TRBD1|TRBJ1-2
TGCGCCAGCAGCTTAGACAGGGGTGATGGCTACACCTTC
CASSLDRGDGYTF
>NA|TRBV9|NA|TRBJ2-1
TGTGCCAGCAGCGTAGGTTTGGGCCACAAGAGCTCCTACAATGAGCAGTTCTTC
CASSVGLGHKSSYNEQFF
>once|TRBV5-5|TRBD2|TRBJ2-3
TGTGCCAGCAGCGTTAGCGGGGGGCGCGGAGATACGCAGTATTTT
CASSVSGGRGDTQYF
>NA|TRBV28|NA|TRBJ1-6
TGTGCCATCGGGGAGTCGGTAAATTCACCCCTCCACTTT
CAIGESVNSPLHF
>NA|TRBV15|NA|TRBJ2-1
TGTGCCACCAGCAGAGATCCGGGGGGCCCTTATGAGCAGTTCTTC
CATSRDPGGPYEQFF
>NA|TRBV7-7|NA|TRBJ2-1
TGTGCTAGCAGCTTAGCCGTGTACAATGAGCAGTTCTTC
CASSLAVYNEQFF
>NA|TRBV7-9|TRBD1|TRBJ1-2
TGTGCCAGCAGCTTAGCCGGACAGGGGAGCTATGGCTACACCTTC
CASSLAGQGSYGYTF
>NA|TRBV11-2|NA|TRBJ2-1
TGTGCCAGCAGCTTAACGGGAAGTTACAATGAGCAGTTCTTC
CASSLTGSYNEQFF
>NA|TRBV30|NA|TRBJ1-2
TGTGCCTGGAGTCAGGGTTACGGCTACACCTTC
CAWSQGYGYTF
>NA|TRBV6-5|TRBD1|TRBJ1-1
TGTGCCAGCAGTTATATGACAGGGGCAGTTTTGACTGAAGCTTTCTTT
CASSYMTGAVLTEAFF
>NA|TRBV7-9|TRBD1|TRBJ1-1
TGTGCCAGCAGCCAAGGGGACAGGAGGAACACTGAAGCTTTCTTT
CASSQGDRRNTEAFF
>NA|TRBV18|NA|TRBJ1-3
TGTGCCAGCTCTCAAATCCCTACACAGGGTCTGGTTACTGGAAACACCATATATTTT
CASSQIPTQGLVTGNTIYF
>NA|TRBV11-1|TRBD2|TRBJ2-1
TGTGCCAGCAGGGGGGGATCAATTCCCGGGACTAGCGGGGGATATGAGCAGTTCTTC
CASRGGSIPGTSGGYEQFF
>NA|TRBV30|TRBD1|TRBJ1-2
TGTGCCTGGAGTGCCATCAGGGGGCTAGAAGGCTACACCTTC
CAWSAIRGLEGYTF
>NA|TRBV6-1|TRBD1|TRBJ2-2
TGTGCCAGCAGTGTAAGGACAGGAACCAACACCGGGGAGCTGTTTTTT
CASSVRTGTNTGELFF
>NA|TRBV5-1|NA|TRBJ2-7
TGCGCCAGCAGCGAGGGTAGCTCCTACGAGCAGTACTTC
CASSEGSSYEQYF
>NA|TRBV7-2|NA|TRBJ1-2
TGTGCCAGCAGCTTACTTTGGGAGGGGGGTAGCTACACCTTC
CASSLLWEGGSYTF
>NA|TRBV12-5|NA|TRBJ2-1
TGTGCTAGTGGTTCCCCAGGGTTAAAGTGGATTGAGCAGTTCTTC
CASGSPGLKWIEQFF
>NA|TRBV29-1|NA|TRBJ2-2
TGCAGCGTTAGCGTAGGGGGCACCGGGGAGCTGTTTTTT
CSVSVGGTGELFF
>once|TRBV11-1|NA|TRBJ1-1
TGTGCCAGCAGCTTAGGGGCTGCAGACACTGAAGCTTTCTTT
CASSLGAADTEAFF
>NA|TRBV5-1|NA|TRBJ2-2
TGCGCCAGCAGCCCAACGAGACAGACCGGGGAGCTGTTTTTT
CASSPTRQTGELFF
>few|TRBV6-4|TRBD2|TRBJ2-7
TGTGCCAGCAGTGACTCGAGACTAGCGAACTCCTACGAGCAGTACTTC
CASSDSRLANSYEQYF
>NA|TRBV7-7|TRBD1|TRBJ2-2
TGTGCTAGCAGCCACAGGGGGACGAACACCGGGGAGCTGTTTTTT
CASSHRGTNTGELFF
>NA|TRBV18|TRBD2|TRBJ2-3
TGTGCCAGCTCACCACCGGCGGGACTAATCACAGATACGCAGTATTTT
CASSPPAGLITDTQYF
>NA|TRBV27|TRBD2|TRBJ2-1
TGTGCCAGCAGGGATACGGGGGGGAGGAATGAGCAGTTCTTC
CASRDTGGRNEQFF
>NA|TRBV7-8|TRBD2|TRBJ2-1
TGTGCCAGCAGCTTATCCCCCCAAGGGACTAGCGGGGGGCCGTCCTACAATGAGCAGTTCTTC
CASSLSPQGTSGGPSYNEQFF
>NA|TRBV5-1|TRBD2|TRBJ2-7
TGCGCCAGCAGCTTGCCCCGTACTAGCGGGAGTCCTCGCCACGAGCAGTACTTC
CASSLPRTSGSPRHEQYF
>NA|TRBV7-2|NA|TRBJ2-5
TGTGCCAGCAGCTTAGCCTCTTCTTCCCAAGAGACCCAGTACTTC
CASSLASSSQETQYF
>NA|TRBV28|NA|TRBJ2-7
TGTGCCAGCAAAACCCCTCGGGAGCAGTACTTC
CASKTPREQYF
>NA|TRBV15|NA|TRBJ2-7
TGTGCCACCAGCAGAGATCTATGGGGGGAGCGGAGCCCCTACGAGCAGTACTTC
CATSRDLWGERSPYEQYF
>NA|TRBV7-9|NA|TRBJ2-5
TGTGCCAGCAGCTTAGGGGGGGAGTGGGGAGAGACCCAGTACTTC
CASSLGGEWGETQYF
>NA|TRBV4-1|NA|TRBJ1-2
TGCGCCAGCAGCTCTCCCGGGACAACCCCGTTGGCTGGCTACACCTTC
CASSSPGTTPLAGYTF
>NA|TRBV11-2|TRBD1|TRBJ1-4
TGTGCCAGCAGCCCCCAGGACAGGACTAATGAAAAACTGTTTTTT
CASSPQDRTNEKLFF
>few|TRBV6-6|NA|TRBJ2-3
TGTGCCAGCAGGGAGGGGACAGATACGCAGTATTTT
CASREGTDTQYF
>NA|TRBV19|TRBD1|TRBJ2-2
TGTGCCACCATGAGCCTACAGGGGACCACCGGGGAGCTGTTTTTT
CATMSLQGTTGELFF
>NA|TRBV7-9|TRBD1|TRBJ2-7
TGTGCCAGCAGCTTTACAGGGGATGAGCAGTACTTC
CASSFTGDEQYF
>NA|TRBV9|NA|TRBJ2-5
TGTGCCAGCAGCCCCGGTGGGGGGACAGCACAAGAGACCCAGTACTTC
CASSPGGGTAQETQYF
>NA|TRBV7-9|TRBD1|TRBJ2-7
TGTGCCAGCAGCCGGACAGGTTTCGAGCAGTACTTC
CASSRTGFEQYF